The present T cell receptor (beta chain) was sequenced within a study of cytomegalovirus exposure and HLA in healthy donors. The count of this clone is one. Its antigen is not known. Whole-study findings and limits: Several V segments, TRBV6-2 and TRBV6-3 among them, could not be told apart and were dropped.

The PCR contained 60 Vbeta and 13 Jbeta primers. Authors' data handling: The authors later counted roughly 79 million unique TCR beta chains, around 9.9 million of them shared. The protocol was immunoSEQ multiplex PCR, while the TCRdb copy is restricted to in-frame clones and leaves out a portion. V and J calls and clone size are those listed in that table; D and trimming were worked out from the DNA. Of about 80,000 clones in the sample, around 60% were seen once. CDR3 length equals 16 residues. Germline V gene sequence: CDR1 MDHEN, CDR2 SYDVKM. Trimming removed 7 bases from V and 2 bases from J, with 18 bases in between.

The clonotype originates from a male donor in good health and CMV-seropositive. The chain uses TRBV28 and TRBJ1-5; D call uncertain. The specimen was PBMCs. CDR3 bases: TGTGCCAGCACCTCTGATGAGGGCGGGGGCAATCAGCCCCAGCATTTT. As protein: CASTSDEGGGNQPQHF. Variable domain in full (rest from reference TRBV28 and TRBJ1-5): DVKVTQSSRYLVKRTGEKVFLECVQDMDHENMFWYRQDPGLGLRLIYFSYDVKMKEKGDIPEGYSVSREKKERFSLILESASTNQTSMYLCASTSDEGGGNQPQHFGDGTRLSIL.